This TCR beta chain was observed in a study of vaccination effects on CD4 cells after COVID-19 (dated by TCRdb to the early 2020s). General notes on the study: Two doses of either the BNT162b2 or the mRNA-1273 mRNA SARS-CoV-2 vaccine were administered to participants. Pre-vaccine samples from two convalescent patients were drawn 16 days and one week before the first dose, 142 and 148 days after COVID-19 diagnosis. SARS-CoV-2 spike-specific CD4+ TCR repertoires from before and after mRNA vaccination were compared in COVID-19 convalescent patients and in infection-naive vaccine recipients. Altogether, roughly 10 COVID-19 convalescent patients and several SARS-CoV-2-naive healthy vaccine recipients made up the full study. In the study, cultures from other donors were sequenced using the Oncomine TCR Beta short-read assay on an Illumina iSeq 100. The study at large found these results: Marked clonal contraction was observed in both infection-induced and vaccine-induced clones at late post-vaccination timepoints, consistent with waning T cell responses. For convalescent patients, new clones induced by the vaccine made up most of the post-vaccine spike-reactive repertoire, and these new clones were largely distinct from the clones induced by infection. Only a small number of convalescent patients were included, and no early post-infection timepoints were available, which limited the study.

The library was made by the immunoSEQ multiplex PCR assay. TCR beta CDR3 sequencing was performed on DNA from the cultured, isolated CD4+ T cells. Under the source paper's analysis protocol: Non-productive TCR sequences were discarded, and reads were trimmed to the CDR3 region, with only CDR3s of 7 or more amino acids retained. Antigen-specific clonotypes were identified using the MANAFEST web app by comparison of expansion in peptide wells against reference cultures. To be called positive, a clone needed expansion at FDR<0.05 compared with the reference and with all other wells, an odds ratio greater than 5, and a frequency greater than 0.1% in two replicate wells. Clonotypes significantly expanded in SARS-CoV-2 spike wells and in at least one common cold coronavirus spike condition were defined as cross-reactive. Using the stringdist R package, CDR3 similarity was measured by Levenshtein distance, and unrooted trees were constructed with ape in R 3.6.1. TCRdb retrieved this table from immuneACCESS and kept in-frame rearrangements only. Not all clones are present; in checked studies, unresolved V genes account for under half, and no reason is known for the remainder. The V and J calls and clone size come from that table; D and trimming were worked out from the DNA. The sample includes tens of thousands of clones, with approximately 72% observed a single time. About 18% of the sample lies in the top ten.

CDR1 and CDR2, per the germline V gene, are SGHNT and YENEEA. V is pared back by 2 bases and J by 5 bases, with 10 bases lying between the germline termini. The CDR3 sequence holds 14 residues, the cysteine and phenylalanine included. Only the CDR3 portion is preserved as DNA: 42 bases, with reading frame beginning at the first base. This clone was detected once. Its antigen is currently not known. No qualities accompany the bases; no much larger clone lies one base away. In the ViraFEST assay, PBMC were stimulated with viral peptide pools, and antigen-specific CD4+ T cell clonotypes were then identified by expansion using TCR sequencing. After less than eleven days of culture, CD4+ T cells were isolated with the EasySep CD4+ T cell isolation kit. PCR-confirmed SARS-CoV-2 infection had occurred in convalescent patients between March and December 2020, before the Alpha, Beta and Delta variants emerged in the United States. Two million PBMC per well were cultured in IMDM with about 5% human AB serum, 9 to 10 IU/ml IL-2 and gentamicin, plus 10 ug/ml peptides. On days 3 and 7, half of the culture medium was replaced with fresh IL-2-containing medium. Unless noted otherwise, every peptide stimulation condition was cultured in triplicate wells. PBMC were separated from whole blood using Ficoll-Paque Plus gradient centrifugation and were then either cryopreserved at -140C or used fresh. Overlapping peptide pools spanned the spike proteins of SARS-CoV-2 and the common cold coronaviruses HCoV-NL63, HCoV-OC43 and HCoV-229E. The QIAamp micro DNA kit was used to extract genomic DNA from the cultured CD4+ T cells.

The sequence came from a human donor who had a prior SARS-CoV-2 infection. Sequencing used CD4+ T cells from PBMCs cultured with HCoV-NL63 spike peptides, obtained before COVID-19 vaccination. The cell subset or site label here, explained by the study, means: HCoV-NL63 spike overlapping peptide pool stimulation. This chain joins TRBV11-3 to TRBJ1-3; the D gene remains uncertain. The DNA reads as follows: TGTGCCAGCAGCTTACGTCCCGGAAGAAACACCATATATTTT. Its product reads: CASSLRPGRNTIYF.